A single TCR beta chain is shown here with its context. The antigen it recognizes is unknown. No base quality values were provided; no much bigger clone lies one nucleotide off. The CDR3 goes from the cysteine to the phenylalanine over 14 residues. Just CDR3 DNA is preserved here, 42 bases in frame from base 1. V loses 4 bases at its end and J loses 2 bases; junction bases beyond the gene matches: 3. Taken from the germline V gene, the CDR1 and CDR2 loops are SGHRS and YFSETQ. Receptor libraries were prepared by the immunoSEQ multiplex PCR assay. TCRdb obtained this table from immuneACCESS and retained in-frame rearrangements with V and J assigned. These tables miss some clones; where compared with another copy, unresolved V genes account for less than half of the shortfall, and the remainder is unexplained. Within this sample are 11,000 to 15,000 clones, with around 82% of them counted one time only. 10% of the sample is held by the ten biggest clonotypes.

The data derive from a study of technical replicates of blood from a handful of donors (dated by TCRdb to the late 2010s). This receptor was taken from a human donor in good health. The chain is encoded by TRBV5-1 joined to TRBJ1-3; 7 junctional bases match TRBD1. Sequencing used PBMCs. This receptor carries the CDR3 CASSTGTAGNTIYF. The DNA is TGCGCCAGCAGCACCGGGACAGCTGGAAACACCATATATTTT. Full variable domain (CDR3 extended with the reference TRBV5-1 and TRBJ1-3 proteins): KAGVTQTPRYLIKTRGQQVTLSCSPISGHRSVSWYQQTPGQGLQFLFEYFSETQRNKGNFPGRFSGRQFSNSRSEMNVSTLELGDSALYLCASSTGTAGNTIYFGEGSWLTVV.